These T cell receptor beta chains were read from a single sample in a study of cytomegalovirus exposure and HLA in healthy donors. Data came from immunoSEQ multiplex PCR; TCRdb stores just in-frame clones and leaves some out. The table records a few hundred thousand clones, roughly four fifths of them present only once. Specimen: PBMCs. The source of these receptors is a girl between 5 and 17 years old in good health and CMV-seronegative. Each CDR3 is given with its conserved first and last residue. D genes are given only for firm matches. Size tells how often a clone was seen (once, few, many) or the class of an expanded clone, and some rows leave it out.

size: -; J: TRBJ2-7; V: TRBV5-6; D: -; DNA: TGTGCCAGCAGCCTTAATCCAGCGGAATACTCCTACGAGCAGTACTTC; CDR3: CASSLNPAEYSYEQYF
size: -; J: TRBJ1-1; V: TRBV9; D: TRBD1; DNA: TGTGCCAGCAGCGTAGGGCCAGGGGGCATGAACACTGAAGCTTTCTTT; CDR3: CASSVGPGGMNTEAFF
size: -; J: TRBJ1-5; V: TRBV5-6; D: TRBD1; DNA: TGTGCCAGCAGTCTGACAGGGGGTAGGAATCAGCCCCAGCATTTT; CDR3: CASSLTGGRNQPQHF
size: few; J: TRBJ1-1; V: TRBV30; D: -; DNA: TGTGCCTGGAGTGTTGAGAGGGAAGCTTTCTTT; CDR3: CAWSVEREAFF
size: -; J: TRBJ1-1; V: TRBV15; D: TRBD1; DNA: TGTGCCACCAGCGGCCCGGACAGGGTTCTTCGGAGTGAAGCTTTCTTT; CDR3: CATSGPDRVLRSEAFF
size: -; J: TRBJ1-1; V: TRBV7-8; D: -; DNA: TGTGCCAGCAGCTTAGAGGGGGTGAGACGGAACACTGAAGCTTTCTTT; CDR3: CASSLEGVRRNTEAFF
size: -; J: TRBJ2-2; V: TRBV20-1; D: -; DNA: TGCAGTGCCTCTAGGACCGGGGAGCTGTTTTTT; CDR3: CSASRTGELFF
size: -; J: TRBJ2-3; V: TRBV7-2; D: -; DNA: TGTGCCAGCAGCTTAGCGGGGGGGCCGCCAGATACGCAGTATTTT; CDR3: CASSLAGGPPDTQYF
size: -; J: TRBJ2-1; V: TRBV7-2; D: -; DNA: TGTGCCAGCAGTCGCGAGGGCAGATACAATGAGCAGTTCTTC; CDR3: CASSREGRYNEQFF
size: -; J: TRBJ1-1; V: TRBV20-1; D: -; DNA: TGCAGTGCTGCCGTACAACCTGAAGCTTTCTTT; CDR3: CSAAVQPEAFF
size: -; J: TRBJ2-1; V: TRBV7-9; D: TRBD2; DNA: TGTGCCAGCAGCTTCTCAGGCGGGAGGGCCCACAATGAGCAGTTCTTC; CDR3: CASSFSGGRAHNEQFF
size: once; J: TRBJ2-2; V: TRBV14; D: TRBD2; DNA: TGTGCCAGCAGCCCCCTCAACGGGGGGGCCGGCGGGGAGCTGTTTTTT; CDR3: CASSPLNGGAGGELFF
size: -; J: TRBJ1-2; V: TRBV6-1; D: -; DNA: TGTGCCAGCAGTCCCGGCTATGGCTACACCTTC; CDR3: CASSPGYGYTF
size: -; J: TRBJ2-1; V: TRBV4-3; D: -; DNA: TGCGCCAGCAGCCAAGATCATAGGACTTATTCCGGGGATGAGCAGTTCTTC; CDR3: CASSQDHRTYSGDEQFF
size: once; J: TRBJ1-2; V: TRBV30; D: TRBD1; DNA: TGTGCCTGGACACAGGGGTACTATGGCTACACCTTC; CDR3: CAWTQGYYGYTF
size: -; J: TRBJ2-7; V: TRBV29-1; D: TRBD2; DNA: TGCAGCGTTGAAGATCGGGGGGTGAGTAACGAGCAGTACTTC; CDR3: CSVEDRGVSNEQYF
size: -; J: TRBJ1-5; V: TRBV6-5; D: -; DNA: TGTGCCAGCAGACCGACAGGAAATCAGCCCCAGCATTTT; CDR3: CASRPTGNQPQHF
size: -; J: TRBJ2-1; V: TRBV7-6; D: TRBD2; DNA: TGTGCCACTGGGACTAGCGGGGGGGGTGAGCAGTTCTTC; CDR3: CATGTSGGGEQFF
size: -; J: TRBJ1-2; V: TRBV28; D: -; DNA: TGTGCCAGCAGGCAGGCGTTAAACAACTATGGCTACACCTTC; CDR3: CASRQALNNYGYTF
size: -; J: TRBJ1-2; V: TRBV7-9; D: -; DNA: TGTGCCAGCGCTATCGAGAATCATGGCTACACCTTC; CDR3: CASAIENHGYTF
size: -; J: TRBJ2-7; V: TRBV7-8; D: TRBD1; DNA: TGTGCCAGCAGCCCCGGGGACAGCTCCTACGAGCAGTACTTC; CDR3: CASSPGDSSYEQYF
size: once; J: TRBJ1-3; V: TRBV19; D: TRBD1; DNA: TGTGCCAGTAGTATGCACACCGGGACAGGGGTCTCTGGAAACACCATATATTTT; CDR3: CASSMHTGTGVSGNTIYF
size: -; J: TRBJ1-5; V: TRBV7-9; D: TRBD1; DNA: TGTGCCAGCAGCTTAGACACAGGGGGTCTAAGGAATCAGCCCCAGCATTTT; CDR3: CASSLDTGGLRNQPQHF
size: -; J: TRBJ2-7; V: TRBV5-1; D: TRBD1; DNA: TGCGCCAGCAGCTTGGTCCAGGGGGCCACCAACTACGAGCAGTACTTC; CDR3: CASSLVQGATNYEQYF
size: -; J: TRBJ2-7; V: TRBV7-9; D: -; DNA: TGTGCCAGCAGCTTAGCGGTTGCGGGTACCTACGAGCAGTACTTC; CDR3: CASSLAVAGTYEQYF
size: -; J: TRBJ2-7; V: TRBV7-2; D: TRBD2; DNA: TGTGCCAGCAGCTTAGCAGCGACTAGCGGGTTATACGAGCAGTACTTC; CDR3: CASSLAATSGLYEQYF
size: -; J: TRBJ2-7; V: TRBV19; D: -; DNA: TGTGCCACCGCCCCCCACAGGGAGTACTCCTACGAGCAGTACTTC; CDR3: CATAPHREYSYEQYF
size: -; J: TRBJ2-1; V: TRBV6-5; D: TRBD1; DNA: TGTGCCAGCAGTTTGATTTTGGGGACAGGGTACAATGAGCAGTTCTTC; CDR3: CASSLILGTGYNEQFF
size: -; J: TRBJ1-1; V: TRBV9; D: TRBD1; DNA: TGTGCCAGCAGCCGGACAGGGAGGGGATCTGAAGCTTTCTTT; CDR3: CASSRTGRGSEAFF
size: -; J: TRBJ1-1; V: TRBV12-5; D: -; DNA: TGTGCTAGTGGTTTGGCCTTCACAGGAATGAACACTGAAGCTTTCTTT; CDR3: CASGLAFTGMNTEAFF
size: once; J: TRBJ2-7; V: TRBV19; D: TRBD2; DNA: TGTGCCAGTAGTAACACGGGACTAGCGGCCTCCTACGAGCAGTACTTC; CDR3: CASSNTGLAASYEQYF
size: -; J: TRBJ2-6; V: TRBV7-9; D: TRBD1; DNA: TGTGCCAGCAGCCGTCACGGGGCAGGGGGCGCGACCGGGGCCAACGTCCTGACTTTC; CDR3: CASSRHGAGGATGANVLTF
size: -; J: TRBJ2-1; V: TRBV30; D: -; DNA: TGTGCCTGGAGTCGACAATACAATGAGCAGTTCTTC; CDR3: CAWSRQYNEQFF
size: -; J: TRBJ1-5; V: TRBV4-1; D: -; DNA: TGCGCCAGCAGCCAATTTATGGGGGGACTCAATCAGCCCCAGCATTTT; CDR3: CASSQFMGGLNQPQHF
size: -; J: TRBJ1-5; V: TRBV5-8; D: TRBD1; DNA: TGTGCCACCGGGACAGGGGGTGTCAAGCAGCCCCAGCATTTT; CDR3: CATGTGGVKQPQHF
size: -; J: TRBJ2-3; V: TRBV11-2; D: -; DNA: TGTGCCAGCAGCTTAGACCCCTATGGTACGCAGTATTTT; CDR3: CASSLDPYGTQYF
size: -; J: TRBJ1-4; V: TRBV7-9; D: TRBD1; DNA: TGTGCCAGCAGCCTAACGACAGGGGTTGGGGAAAAACTGTTTTTT; CDR3: CASSLTTGVGEKLFF
size: -; J: TRBJ1-2; V: TRBV28; D: TRBD1; DNA: TGTGCCAGCAGTTTAGGCTCTTGGACAGGGGAAGGCTACACCTTC; CDR3: CASSLGSWTGEGYTF
size: -; J: TRBJ2-1; V: TRBV27; D: TRBD1; DNA: TGTGCCAGCAGTTTAGAGGGACAGACCTACAATGAGCAGTTCTTC; CDR3: CASSLEGQTYNEQFF
size: -; J: TRBJ1-4; V: TRBV7-9; D: TRBD1; DNA: TGTGCCAGCAGCTCAGTGGGACAGCGGAATGAAAAACTGTTTTTT; CDR3: CASSSVGQRNEKLFF
size: -; J: TRBJ2-1; V: TRBV28; D: -; DNA: TGTGCCAGCGTTTTGGGGGGGCCTCAAATACGTGAGCAGTTCTTC; CDR3: CASVLGGPQIREQFF
size: -; J: TRBJ1-4; V: TRBV6-1; D: TRBD1; DNA: TGTGCCAGCAGTGGACAGGGGAATGAACAACTGTTTTTT; CDR3: CASSGQGNEQLFF
size: -; J: TRBJ2-5; V: TRBV6-7; D: TRBD1; DNA: TGTGCCAGCAGTTACCCAGTTCTTGGACAGGACGGGGAGCAGTACTTC; CDR3: CASSYPVLGQDGEQYF
size: -; J: TRBJ2-1; V: TRBV10-3; D: TRBD1; DNA: TGTGCCATCAGCGGGACAGCTTACAATGAGCAGTTCTTC; CDR3: CAISGTAYNEQFF